This entry lists 8 T cell receptor beta chains sequenced from one sample in a study of blood T cell repertoires in COVID-19 (TCRdb year 2020). Library preparation was by the immunoSEQ multiplex PCR assay. In TCRdb, the immuneACCESS table is reduced to in-frame sequences with V and J assigned. These tables do not hold every clone; where another copy was compared, an unresolved V gene accounts for under half, and the others remain unexplained. The sample data list 160,000 or so clones, and around nine tenths of these were observed just once. The ten largest clonotypes hold approximately 10% of the sample. Sequencing used peripheral blood. These receptors originate from a woman between 70 and 85 years old with COVID-19, enrolled during active disease.

CDR3 nucleotides: TGTGCCAGCAGCCAAGACCCTCAAGGAGGACTTTATGGCTACACCTTC. This codes for CASSQDPQGGLYGYTF. The gene calls are TRBV4-2 and TRBJ1-2; D remains unclear. The CDR3 is made up of 16 amino acids. Germline lookup yields CDR1 LGHNA and CDR2 YNFKEQ. The V gene lost 0 bases and the J gene lost 5 bases, with 16 bases spanning the gap.

This clone was observed a few times. In nucleotides, the CDR3 is TGTGCCAGTAGTATAGGAAACGCGATGAACACTGAAGCTTTCTTT. As protein: CASSIGNAMNTEAFF. V gene TRBV19 combines with J gene TRBJ1-1, with no clear D. V lost 1 base to trimming and J lost 0 bases, with 9 bases between them. The germline CDR1 and CDR2 sequences are LNHDA and SQIVND (reference sequence). CDR3 length equals 15 residues.

The chain employs TRBV24-1 and TRBJ2-7; the match to TRBD1 covers 10 bases. V shed 6 bases and J 3 bases; nucleotides not matched to a gene: 1. Per the germline V gene, CDR1 is KGHDR and CDR2 is SFDVKD. The CDR3 extends over 13 amino acids. For the CDR3, the DNA is TGTGCCACCAGTCGGACAGGGGGCTACGAGCAGTACTTC. Residues: CATSRTGGYEQYF.

This chain connects TRBV2 to TRBJ1-1; 11 bases are shared with TRBD1. CDR1 and CDR2 (germline): SNHLY, FYNNEI. CDR3 length equals 16 residues. V lost 6 bases and J lost 3; bases outside the gene matches: 9. The DNA for the CDR3 is TGTGCCAGCAGACCCCGGGACAGGGGGATTCACACTGAAGCTTTCTTT. Its translation is CASRPRDRGIHTEAFF.

The CDR3: CASSSPQGGTGTLNTEAFF. Written as DNA, the CDR3 is TGTGCCAGCAGCTCTCCTCAGGGCGGGACAGGCACTCTGAACACTGAAGCTTTCTTT. The rearrangement links TRBV5-6 to TRBJ1-1; TRBD1 matches 8 bases. Looked up from germline, CDR1 is SGHDT and CDR2 is YYEEEE. The V segment lost 3 bases and the J segment 0 bases; nucleotides outside the gene matches: 16. The CDR3 is 19 amino acids.

This chain connects TRBV7-2 to TRBJ1-1; the D is unclear. CDR1 and CDR2 from the germline V gene are SGHTA and FQGNSA. Trimming cost V 2 bases and J 11 bases, with 12 bases left between them. The CDR3 loop spans 12 amino acids. The DNA for the CDR3 is TGTGCCAGCAGCTTATTTGGAGGGCGGGCTTTCTTT. As protein: CASSLFGGRAFF.

The genes are TRBV7-3 and TRBJ2-2; D is unclear. The V end was cut by 1 base, the J end by 13 bases, with 16 bases between. This CDR3 contains 14 residues. The V gene's germline CDR1 is SGHTA and CDR2 FQGTGA. CDR3 residues: CASSLNGGQGGLFF. As DNA, the CDR3 is TGTGCCAGCAGCTTAAATGGCGGTCAAGGTGGGCTGTTTTTT.

The chain links TRBV6-6 to TRBJ1-3; D possibly corresponds to TRBD1 (5 bases). The CDR3 sequence is 13 residues long. Trimming stripped 6 bases from V and 4 bases from J, with 10 bases between. Germline assignment: CDR1 MNHNY and CDR2 SVGAGI (reference sequence). CDR3: CASRTGAGNTIYF. Here the CDR3 DNA reads TGTGCCAGCAGAACAGGAGCCGGAAACACCATATATTTT.